These 18 T cell receptor beta chains were sequenced from one sample in a study of shared T cell receptors in the human thymus. Method: immunoSEQ multiplex PCR; TCRdb's copy keeps in-frame clones and lacks some. Of some 640,000 clones in the sample, 70% to 90% were seen once. This sample also appeared in a second study, on human thymus T cells.

Sequenced sample: thymocytes. These TCRs come from a boy younger than two with a congenital heart defect.

As DNA, the CDR3 is TGCGCCAGCAGCCAAGCTGGACTCCAAGAGACCCAGTACTTC. This sequence encodes CASSQAGLQETQYF. The J gene is TRBJ2-5, the V gene TRBV4-3, with D possibly being TRBD2 (5 bases). The CDR3 sequence is 14 residues long. V was shortened by 1 base and J by 1 base, with 7 bases between the two germline ends. In germline, CDR1 is LGHNA, CDR2 YSLEER.

J is TRBJ2-1 and V is TRBV2; D is possibly TRBD2 (6 bases). V dropped 3 bases and J dropped 10 bases, with 13 bases sitting between them. This CDR3 comprises 13 residues. Germline loops: CDR1 SNHLY, CDR2 FYNNEI. CDR3 residues: CASSDSQRAEQFF. The CDR3 nucleotides read TGTGCCAGCAGTGATAGCCAGCGGGCCGAGCAGTTCTTC.

The V call is TRBV5-6, the J call TRBJ2-2; 11 bases line up with TRBD2. The trim removed 4 bases at V and 7 bases at J, leaving 12 bases unmatched. Germline V CDR1 and CDR2: SGHDT, YYEEEE. The CDR3 has 17 residues. The CDR3 DNA sequence: TGTGCCAGCAGCACATTTAGACTAGCGGGGACTAACGGGGAGCTGTTTTTT. Translation gives CASSTFRLAGTNGELFF. The entire variable domain, with the rest obtained from reference TRBV5-6 and TRBJ2-2, is as follows: DAGVTQSPTHLIKTRGQQVTLRCSPKSGHDTVSWYQQALGQGPQFIFQYYEEEERQRGNFPDRFSGHQFPNYSSELNVNALLLGDSALYLCASSTFRLAGTNGELFFGEGSRLTVL.

This clone has only one observation. The chain has TRBV27 and TRBJ2-7; TRBD2 aligns across 8 bases. V lost 6 bases to trimming and J lost 4 bases; unmatched junction nucleotides: 8. CDR3 length: 14 amino acids. Germline V CDR1 and CDR2: MNHEY, SMNVEV (reference sequence). CDR3 amino acids: CASSPGLERYEQYF. As DNA, the CDR3 is TGTGCCAGCAGCCCGGGACTAGAGAGGTACGAGCAGTACTTC.

This clone was observed a few times. The rearrangement uses TRBV19 and TRBJ1-5; D may be TRBD1 (6 bases). Germline assignment: CDR1 LNHDA and CDR2 SQIVND (reference sequence). The CDR3 runs 15 residues. Trimming shortened V by 4 bases and J by 3 bases, and 13 bases separated the two germline ends. Here the CDR3 reads CASSTGGQSNQPQHF. CDR3 coding DNA: TGTGCCAGTAGTACGGGCGGACAGTCCAATCAGCCCCAGCATTTT. Combining the CDR3 with reference TRBV19 and TRBJ1-5 gives the whole variable domain DGGITQSPKYLFRKEGQNVTLSCEQNLNHDAMYWYRQDPGQGLRLIYYSQIVNDFQKGDIAEGYSVSREKKESFPLTVTSAQKNPTAFYLCASSTGGQSNQPQHFGDGTRLSIL.

The rearrangement uses TRBV13 and TRBJ2-7, with D perhaps TRBD1 (5 bases). CDR3 size: 16 residues. The V and J ends lost 5 bases and 2 bases respectively, with 19 bases between them. Germline V gene data show CDR1 as PRHDT and CDR2 as FYEKMQ (reference sequence). CDR3 coding DNA: TGTGCCAGCAGCCCCAAACAGGACGTTACCCCCTACGAGCAGTACTTC. Translation: CASSPKQDVTPYEQYF.

In DNA, the CDR3 is TGTGCCAGCACCCCCCAGGGCGAGGACATGAACACTGAAGCTTTCTTT. It yields the protein CASTPQGEDMNTEAFF. This chain connects TRBV28 to TRBJ1-1; a weak D match, TRBD1 (5 bases). The CDR3 is 16 residues long. Trimming shortened V by 7 bases and J by 0 bases, and 18 bases separated the two germline ends. Germline CDR1 and CDR2: MDHEN and SYDVKM.

J is TRBJ2-7 and V is TRBV7-9; D may be TRBD1 (5 bases). Germline V gene lookup returns CDR1 SEHNR and CDR2 FQNEAQ (reference sequence). This CDR3 is 16 amino acids long. Trimming pared 5 bases from V and 1 base from J, leaving 18 bases between. The CDR3 region has the DNA TGTGCCAGCAGCGATCCGGCCGAGACAGTGTCCTACGAGCAGTACTTC. Translating it yields CASSDPAETVSYEQYF. Full variable domain (outside the CDR3, taken from reference TRBV7-9 and TRBJ2-7): DTGVSQNPRHKITKRGQNVTFRCDPISEHNRLYWYRQTLGQGPEFLTYFQNEAQLEKSRLLSDRFSAERPKGSFSTLEIQRTEQGDSAMYLCASSDPAETVSYEQYFGPGTRLTVT.

The rearrangement links TRBV7-9 to TRBJ2-7, with a tentative D call TRBD2 (6 bases). Trimming took 5 bases from V and 5 from J, leaving 13 bases between them. The CDR3 runs 13 residues. From germline, CDR1 is SEHNR and CDR2 FQNEAQ (reference sequence). The CDR3 DNA reads as TGTGCCAGCAGCCCAGTACTAGCTCACGAGCAGTACTTC. It is translated as CASSPVLAHEQYF.

The V gene is TRBV5-6, the J gene TRBJ2-7, with D perhaps TRBD2 (6 bases). Germline V gene lookup returns CDR1 SGHDT and CDR2 YYEEEE. This CDR3 has 15 amino acids. V was trimmed by 0 bases and J by 4 bases, leaving 14 bases between them. This CDR3 reads CASSLAGTAHYEQYF. Written as DNA, the CDR3 is TGTGCCAGCAGCTTGGCTGGGACTGCCCATTACGAGCAGTACTTC.

The table lists this clone with a few counts. The rearrangement links TRBV18 to TRBJ1-5, with TRBD1 matching over 7 bases. This CDR3 spans 14 amino acids. V gave up 5 bases and J gave up 6 bases; unmatched junction bases: 7. Per the germline V gene, CDR1 is KGHSH and CDR2 is LQKENI. The CDR3 DNA sequence: TGTGCCAGCTCATCCGACAGGGCCGGTCAGCCCCAGCATTTT. As protein: CASSSDRAGQPQHF.

The chain employs TRBV12-5 and TRBJ2-7; 7 bases are a match to TRBD2. This CDR3 is 14 amino acids long. Germline trimming cut 2 bases from V and 3 bases from J; bases unmatched to any gene: 4. Germline loops: CDR1 LGHNT, CDR2 FRNRAP. The CDR3 bases are TGTGCTAGTGGTTTGTGGGAGGGGTACTACGAGCAGTACTTC. Translation gives CASGLWEGYYEQYF.

The genes are TRBV28 and TRBJ2-3; TRBD2 matches 9 bases. CDR3 size: 15 residues. Germline values: CDR1 MDHEN, CDR2 SYDVKM. Trimming cost V 6 bases and J 0 bases; bases outside gene matches: 4. CDR3 region: CASRASGNSTDTQYF. In nucleotides, the CDR3 is TGTGCCAGCAGGGCTAGCGGGAATAGCACAGATACGCAGTATTTT.

This clone was observed a handful of times. This chain uses TRBV28 with TRBJ1-2; 7 bases line up with TRBD1. Germline CDR1 reads MDHEN; CDR2 reads SYDVKM. The CDR3 has 15 residues. Trimming removed 4 bases from V and 5 bases from J; junction bases left unmatched: 10. CDR3 region: CASSYSTGMAYGYTF. CDR3 coding DNA: TGTGCCAGCAGTTATTCGACAGGGATGGCGTATGGCTACACCTTC.

The J gene is TRBJ1-5, the V gene TRBV7-2; D is uncertain. Germline CDR1 reads SGHTA; CDR2 reads FQGNSA. V lost 1 base to trimming and J lost 0 bases, with 10 bases between them. The CDR3 length is 16 residues. The CDR3 loop reads CASSLGPGNSNQPQHF. CDR3 bases: TGTGCCAGCAGCTTAGGACCGGGGAATAGCAATCAGCCCCAGCATTTT.

On this clone itself: Distinct nucleotide sequences in the sample also encode this CDR3. This chain connects TRBV5-6 to TRBJ1-1; TRBD1 agrees at 8 bases. V shed 3 bases, J shed 1 base, and the junction held 2 bases outside the gene matches. Germline assignment: CDR1 SGHDT and CDR2 YYEEEE. This CDR3 comprises 14 residues. CDR3 residues: CASSSGTGNTEAFF. DNA for the CDR3: TGTGCCAGCAGCTCCGGGACAGGGAACACTGAAGCTTTCTTT.

This clone has a single count. CDR3 loop: CAGSGRSRNEQFF. The CDR3 DNA reads TGTGCCGGTAGCGGGAGGAGTCGCAATGAGCAGTTCTTC. V gene TRBV30 combines with J gene TRBJ2-1; 10 bases match TRBD2. Germline V CDR1 and CDR2: GTSNPN, SVGIG (reference sequence). The CDR3 consists of 13 residues. Trimming removed 8 bases from V and 6 bases from J; junction bases left unmatched: 7.

This clone has a single count. The rearrangement joins TRBV28 to TRBJ2-7, with TRBD1 matching 9 bases. Trimming took 6 bases from V and 6 from J; bases not matched to a gene: 21. The CDR3 is made up of 18 amino acids. The germline V gene encodes CDR1 MDHEN and CDR2 SYDVKM. CDR3 nucleotide sequence: TGTGCCAGCAGCCACAATTTCGTTTTTTGGACAGGGGCGCTCGAGCAGTACTTC. The encoded protein is CASSHNFVFWTGALEQYF.